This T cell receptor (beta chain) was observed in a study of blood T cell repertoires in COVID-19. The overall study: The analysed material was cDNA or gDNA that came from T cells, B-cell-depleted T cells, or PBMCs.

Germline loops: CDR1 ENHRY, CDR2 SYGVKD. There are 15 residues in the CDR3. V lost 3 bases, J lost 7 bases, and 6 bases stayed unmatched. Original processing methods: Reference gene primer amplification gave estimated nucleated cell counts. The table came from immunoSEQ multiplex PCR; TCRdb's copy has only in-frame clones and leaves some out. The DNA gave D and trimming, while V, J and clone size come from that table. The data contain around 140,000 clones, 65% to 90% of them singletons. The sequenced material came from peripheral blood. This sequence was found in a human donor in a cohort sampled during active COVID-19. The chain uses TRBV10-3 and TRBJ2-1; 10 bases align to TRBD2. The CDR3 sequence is CAISEPGLARNEQFF. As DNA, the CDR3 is TGTGCCATCAGTGAACCGGGACTAGCGCGGAATGAGCAGTTCTTC.